A single sample is the source of the 10 T cell receptor beta chains below, sequenced in a study of immune aging and cytomegalovirus after organ transplant. Time point reported: five sample-tagged time points from pre-transplant (day -1) to day 368 post-transplant, pooled. Cells were captured in microwells, and libraries were made with BD Rhapsody targeted mRNA and AbSeq chemistry. Using its own MiXCR run on the single-cell sequencing reads, TCRdb lists one record per CDR3 protein. Seen here are approximately 22,000 distinct CDR3 sequences, 35% to 40% observed once, and the top ten hold less than 30%. Their antigens remain unidentified. This specimen was CMV peptide-activated CD4+ and CD8+ T cells sorted from blood, taken at five time points, pooled. Subset noted: sorted CD8+CD137+ and CD4+CD154+ T cells after less than 15 h CMV IE-1 peptide stimulation. These receptors were collected from a female donor who had a heart transplant and CMV viremia.

The table lists this clonotype with a count of one. The DNA for the CDR3 is TGTGCCAGCAGTGGTATGACAGATAGCAATCAGCCCCAGCATTTT. Translating it yields CASSGMTDSNQPQHF. J is TRBJ1-5 and V is TRBV2, with D maybe TRBD1 (5 bases). Germline V gives CDR1 SNHLY, CDR2 FYNNEI. The CDR3 runs 15 residues. V was clipped by 4 bases and J by 0 bases, with 10 bases between them.

In its sample, this clonotype was seen a few times. The V gene is TRBV4-1, the J gene TRBJ2-7; TRBD1 might be the D (6 bases). The germline V gene encodes CDR1 MGHRA and CDR2 YSYEKL. V lost 1 base and J lost 3, with 10 bases in between. This CDR3 is 14 amino acids long. The CDR3, as DNA: TGCGCCAGCAGCCAAGGACAGGAACTCTACGAGCAGTACTTC. The encoded protein is CASSQGQELYEQYF.

Comment on this clonotype: In this CDR3 the conserved last residue, phenylalanine or tryptophan, is missing, so a read error is likely. V is TRBV10-1 and J is TRBJ2-7; 10 bases fit TRBD1. Germline lookup yields CDR1 WNHNN and CDR2 SYGVQD (reference sequence). This CDR3 has 18 amino acids. The CDR3, as DNA: TGTGCCAGAGGTTCTTGGGGACAGGGGCAGCGGTGCTTCTACGAGCAGTACCTC. Residues: CARGSWGQGQRCFYEQYL.

The chain uses TRBV18 and TRBJ2-1; no reliable D call. V was shortened by 3 bases and J by 3 bases, with 6 bases between the two germline ends. Germline loops: CDR1 KGHSH, CDR2 LQKENI. This CDR3 is 13 amino acids long. Here the CDR3 reads CASSPGDYNEQFF. CDR3 sequence (DNA): TGTGCCAGCTCACCGGGCGACTACAATGAGCAGTTCTTC.

This clonotype was seen more than once but under ten times. Here the CDR3 DNA reads TGTGCCAGCAGCTTACTCGAGACAGGAAGTCGTCTCTGGGGAAACACCATATATTTT. Encoded protein: CASSLLETGSRLWGNTIYF. The V and J genes are TRBV7-2 and TRBJ1-3; a weak D match, TRBD1 (6 bases). This CDR3 is built from 19 residues. V lost 2 bases, J lost 4 bases, and 24 bases lay in between. Germline V gene data show CDR1 as SGHTA and CDR2 as FQGNSA.

The V call is TRBV12-3 or TRBV12-4, the J call TRBJ2-2; perhaps TRBD1 as D (6 bases). Trimming shortened V by 3 bases and J by 1 base, and 9 bases separated the two germline ends. CDR3 length equals 15 residues. CDR3 loop: CASSLNRVNTGELFF. CDR3 nucleotide sequence: TGTGCCAGCAGTTTGAACAGGGTGAACACCGGGGAGCTGTTTTTT.

About this clonotype itself: This may come from a read error, since a much larger clone is one base off. The J gene is TRBJ2-1, the V gene TRBV7-6, with D unclear. V was cut by 8 bases and J by 9 bases, with 11 bases left in between. CDR1 is SGHVS, CDR2 FNYEAQ, per germline. This CDR3 comprises 11 residues. In DNA form, the CDR3 reads TGTGCCAGCGGTTCCACGGGTGAGCAGTTCTTC. Amino acid sequence: CASGSTGEQFF.

The chain is built from TRBV5-1 and TRBJ2-3; tentatively, D is TRBD1 or TRBD2 (5 bases each). Germline V gives CDR1 SGHRS, CDR2 YFSETQ. This CDR3 spans 16 amino acids. Trimming took off 2 bases at V and 0 bases at J, with 13 bases between the two ends. The CDR3 DNA follows: TGCGCCAGCAGCTTCACCCCGGGGCCCAGCACAGATACGCAGTATTTT. This translates into CASSFTPGPSTDTQYF.

This chain links TRBV5-4 with TRBJ2-7; either TRBD1 or TRBD2 may fit D (5 bases each). Trimming removed 6 bases at V and 6 bases at J, with 16 bases between. This CDR3 is 13 amino acids long. The germline gives CDR1 SGHNT, CDR2 YYREEE (reference sequence). The CDR3 nucleotides are TGTGCCAGCACCCGGGACGGACGCTGCGAGCAGTACTTC. As protein: CASTRDGRCEQYF.

By proportion, this clonotype is medium-sized (0.01 to 0.1%). Mismatch with germline at one junction end may stem from a read error. The rearrangement joins TRBV28 to TRBJ2-7; tentative D call: TRBD2 (6 bases). Germline V gene sequence: CDR1 MDHEN, CDR2 SYDVKM. The CDR3 contains 14 residues. The CDR3 DNA reads TGTGCCAGCGGTTTGGCTTGGGGGGCCTACGAGCAGTACTTC. As protein: CASGLAWGAYEQYF.